A selection of T cell receptor beta chains follows, all from one sample in a study of shared clonotypes between healthy human individuals. The data were produced by immunoSEQ multiplex PCR, yet TCRdb's version contains in-frame clones alone and is incomplete. Among approximately 1.1 million clones listed, 75% to 80% were seen once. Sequences were obtained from memory CD4+ T cells from PBMCs. The source is a man younger than 35 in good health. Some clones in this sample may be carry-over from other donors' samples. The CDR3 runs from the conserved cysteine through the conserved F or W. A D gene is named only where the DNA matches it firmly. Clone size, where shown, is once, few, many, or a class for clones that have expanded.

d_gene	v_gene	j_gene	abundance	CDR3nt	CDR3aa
-	TRBV28	TRBJ1-2	-	TGTGCCAGCAGTTTCAGGGTGGGATACTATGGCTACACCTTC	CASSFRVGYYGYTF
TRBD1	TRBV4-3	TRBJ1-3	-	TGCGCCAGCAGCCCCACCCGGGACAGGGAGTCGCGGGGAAACACCATATATTTT	CASSPTRDRESRGNTIYF
TRBD2	TRBV2	TRBJ2-7	-	TGTGCCAGCAGTTTGCAGGGACTAACCTACGAGCAGTACTTC	CASSLQGLTYEQYF
TRBD2	TRBV28	TRBJ2-6	-	TGTGCCAGCAGTTTTGGGGGGCGGGGGGCCCACTGGGCCAACGTCCTGACTTTC	CASSFGGRGAHWANVLTF
-	TRBV4-1	TRBJ1-5	-	TGCGCCAGCAGCCAAATAGCACAGGCGGATCAGCCCCAGCATTTT	CASSQIAQADQPQHF
TRBD1	TRBV10-1	TRBJ1-1	few	TGCGCCAGCAGTGTCCCTCAGGGGGCATACACTGAAGCTTTCTTT	CASSVPQGAYTEAFF
TRBD1	TRBV7-2	TRBJ1-5	once	TGTGCCAGCAGCTCAGACTGGGGGACAGGGGTTAATCAGCCCCAGCATTTT	CASSSDWGTGVNQPQHF
-	TRBV6-5	TRBJ2-1	few	TGTGCCAGCAGGGCCACAGGGAGGGATGAGCAGTTCTTC	CASRATGRDEQFF
TRBD1	TRBV11-2	TRBJ1-2	few	TGTGCCAGCAGCCCACAACAGGGGGTTAGCTATGGCTACACCTTC	CASSPQQGVSYGYTF
-	TRBV7-9	TRBJ2-7	-	TGTGCCAGCAGCCCGGGGACATCCGCATCCTACGAGCAGTACTTC	CASSPGTSASYEQYF
-	TRBV7-2	TRBJ2-1	-	TGTGCCACCTCCGAGGGGGTTACTTACAATGAGCAGTTCTTC	CATSEGVTYNEQFF
-	TRBV18	TRBJ1-5	-	TGTGCCAGCTCACCAGGGTTCGGCAATCAGCCCCAGCATTTT	CASSPGFGNQPQHF
-	TRBV5-4	TRBJ2-3	-	TGTGCCAGCAGCTTGGCAGGGAGGATTGATGAGCAGTATTTT	CASSLAGRIDEQYF
-	TRBV7-9	TRBJ1-5	few	TGTGCCAGCAGCTTAGGGGCAGGGGAAAGCAATCAGCCCCAGCATTTT	CASSLGAGESNQPQHF
TRBD1	TRBV30	TRBJ1-5	-	TGTGCCTGGAGCGCAACGACAGGGATCAATCAGCCCCAGCATTTT	CAWSATTGINQPQHF
-	TRBV18	TRBJ1-1	-	TGTGCCAGCTCACCCCCCGGGACGATGAACACTGAAGCTTTCTTT	CASSPPGTMNTEAFF
-	TRBV7-9	TRBJ2-5	-	TGTGCCAGCAGCCCCCGGGTCTTCCAGGGTGAGACCCAGTACTTC	CASSPRVFQGETQYF
TRBD2	TRBV7-8	TRBJ2-7	-	TGTGCCAGCAGCTCAACCGCCCCGGGACTAGCTTACGAGCAGTACTTC	CASSSTAPGLAYEQYF
-	TRBV28	TRBJ2-5	-	TGTGCCAGCAGTTTGTCAGGGGCCGGGACCCAGTACTTC	CASSLSGAGTQYF
TRBD1	TRBV5-1	TRBJ1-2	-	TGCGCCAGCAGCCCGCCCACAGGGGGCAATGGCTACACCTTC	CASSPPTGGNGYTF
-	TRBV6-1	TRBJ1-1	-	TGTGCCAGCAGCCCGTTGGAAGGGGCAGGAGCTTTCTTT	CASSPLEGAGAFF
-	TRBV19	TRBJ2-1	-	TGTGCCAGTAGTATATCTTATCGACCCCTTCATGAGCAGTTCTTC	CASSISYRPLHEQFF
-	TRBV2	TRBJ2-1	-	TGTGCCAGCACCCCTTACAATGAGCAGTTCTTC	CASTPYNEQFF
TRBD2	TRBV7-2	TRBJ2-7	-	TGTGCCAGCAGCTCCGGAAGGCTAGCGGGAGTCTACGAGCAGTACTTC	CASSSGRLAGVYEQYF
-	TRBV18	TRBJ1-5	-	TGTGCCAGCTCACCCCCGGGGGTGGCGGATCAGCCCCAGCATTTT	CASSPPGVADQPQHF
-	TRBV7-3	TRBJ2-1	-	TGTGCCAGCAGCGAACTAGCCCCCTCCTACAATGAGCAGTTCTTC	CASSELAPSYNEQFF
-	TRBV29-1	TRBJ1-2	-	TGCAGCGTTGCCCAGGGCTATGGCTACACCTTC	CSVAQGYGYTF